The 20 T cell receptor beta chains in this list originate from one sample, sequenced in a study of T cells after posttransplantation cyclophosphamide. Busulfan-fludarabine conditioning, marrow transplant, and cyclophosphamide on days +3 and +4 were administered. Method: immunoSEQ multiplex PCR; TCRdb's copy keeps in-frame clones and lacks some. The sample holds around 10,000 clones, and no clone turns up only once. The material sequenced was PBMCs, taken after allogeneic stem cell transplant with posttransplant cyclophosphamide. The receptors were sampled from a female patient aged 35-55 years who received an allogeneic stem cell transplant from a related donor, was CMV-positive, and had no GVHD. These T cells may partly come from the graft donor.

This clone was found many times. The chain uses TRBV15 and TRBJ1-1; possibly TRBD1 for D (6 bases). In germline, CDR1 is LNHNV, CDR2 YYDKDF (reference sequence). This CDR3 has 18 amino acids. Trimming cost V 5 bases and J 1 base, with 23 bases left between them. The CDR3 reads CATSAPTRLDRSNTEAFF. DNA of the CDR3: TGTGCCACCAGCGCGCCAACCCGGCTTGACAGGTCGAACACTGAAGCTTTCTTT.

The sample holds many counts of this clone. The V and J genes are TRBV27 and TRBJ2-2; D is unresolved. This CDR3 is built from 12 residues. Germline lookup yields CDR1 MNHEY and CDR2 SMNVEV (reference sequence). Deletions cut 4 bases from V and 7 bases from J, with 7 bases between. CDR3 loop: CASSSPGGELFF. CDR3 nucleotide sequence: TGTGCCAGCAGTTCTCCAGGCGGGGAGCTGTTTTTT.

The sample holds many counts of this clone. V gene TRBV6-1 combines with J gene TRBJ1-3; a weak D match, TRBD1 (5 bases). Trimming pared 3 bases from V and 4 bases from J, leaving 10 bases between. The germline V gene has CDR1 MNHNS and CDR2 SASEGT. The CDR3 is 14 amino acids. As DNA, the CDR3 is TGTGCCAGCAGTGACAGGGTGCAAGGAAACACCATATATTTT. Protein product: CASSDRVQGNTIYF.

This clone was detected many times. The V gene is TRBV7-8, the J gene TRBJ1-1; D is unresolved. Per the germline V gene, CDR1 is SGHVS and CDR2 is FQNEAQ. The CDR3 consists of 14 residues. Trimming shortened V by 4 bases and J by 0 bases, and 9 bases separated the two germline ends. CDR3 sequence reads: CASSSQRMNTEAFF. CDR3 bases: TGTGCCAGCAGCTCGCAGCGGATGAACACTGAAGCTTTCTTT.

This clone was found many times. The CDR3: CASSTFRGRDSPLHF. DNA of the CDR3: TGTGCCAGCAGTACCTTCAGGGGACGGGATTCACCCCTCCACTTT. This rearrangement joins TRBV11-2 to TRBJ1-6; D perhaps matches TRBD1 (6 bases). CDR3 size: 15 residues. CDR1 and CDR2 (germline): SGHAT, FQNNGV. Trimming pared 6 bases from V and 8 bases from J, leaving 17 bases between. The whole variable domain, remainder taken from reference TRBV11-2 and TRBJ1-6, is EAGVAQSPRYKIIEKRQSVAFWCNPISGHATLYWYQQILGQGPKLLIQFQNNGVVDDSQLPKDRFSAERLKGVDSTLKIQPAKLEDSAVYLCASSTFRGRDSPLHFGNGTRLTVT.

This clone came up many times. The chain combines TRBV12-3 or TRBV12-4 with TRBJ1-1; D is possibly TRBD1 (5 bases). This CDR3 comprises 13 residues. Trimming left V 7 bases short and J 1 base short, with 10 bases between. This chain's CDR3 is CASTPGRNTEAFF. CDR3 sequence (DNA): TGTGCCAGCACCCCAGGGAGGAACACTGAAGCTTTCTTT.

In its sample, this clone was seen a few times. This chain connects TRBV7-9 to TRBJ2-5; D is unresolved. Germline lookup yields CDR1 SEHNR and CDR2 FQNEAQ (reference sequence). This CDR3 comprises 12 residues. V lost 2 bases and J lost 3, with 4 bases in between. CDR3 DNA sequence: TGTGCCAGCAGCTTAAATAAAGAGACCCAGTACTTC. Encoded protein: CASSLNKETQYF.

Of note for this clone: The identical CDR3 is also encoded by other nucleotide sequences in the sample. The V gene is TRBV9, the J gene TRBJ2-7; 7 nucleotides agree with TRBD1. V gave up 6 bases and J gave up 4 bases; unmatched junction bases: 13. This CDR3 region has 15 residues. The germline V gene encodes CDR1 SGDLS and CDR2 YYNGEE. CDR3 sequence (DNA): TGTGCCAGCATCTTCAAACAGGGGACGGCATACGAGCAGTACTTC. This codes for CASIFKQGTAYEQYF.

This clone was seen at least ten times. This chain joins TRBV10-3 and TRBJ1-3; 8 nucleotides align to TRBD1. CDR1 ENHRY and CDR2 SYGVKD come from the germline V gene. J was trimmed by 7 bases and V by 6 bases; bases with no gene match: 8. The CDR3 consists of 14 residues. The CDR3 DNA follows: TGTGCCATCAGGGTCGGGACAGGCCAGAACACCATATATTTT. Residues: CAIRVGTGQNTIYF.

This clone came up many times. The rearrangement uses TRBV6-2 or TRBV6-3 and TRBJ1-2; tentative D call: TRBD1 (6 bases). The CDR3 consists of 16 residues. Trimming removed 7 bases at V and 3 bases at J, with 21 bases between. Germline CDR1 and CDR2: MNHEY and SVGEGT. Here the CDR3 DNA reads TGTGCCAGCAAGGAGGACAGCGTAGAGGCACACTATGGCTACACCTTC. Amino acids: CASKEDSVEAHYGYTF.

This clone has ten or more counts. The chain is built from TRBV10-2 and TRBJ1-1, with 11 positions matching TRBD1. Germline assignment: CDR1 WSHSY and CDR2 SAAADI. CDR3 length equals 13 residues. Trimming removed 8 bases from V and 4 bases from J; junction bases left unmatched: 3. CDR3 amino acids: CASEDRGLTEAFF. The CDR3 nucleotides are TGCGCCAGCGAGGACAGGGGGCTCACTGAAGCTTTCTTT.

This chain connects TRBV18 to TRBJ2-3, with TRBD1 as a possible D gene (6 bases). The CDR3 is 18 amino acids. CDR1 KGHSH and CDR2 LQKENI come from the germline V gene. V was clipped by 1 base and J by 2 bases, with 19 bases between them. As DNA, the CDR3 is TGTGCCAGCTCACCACGACAAAAACCAGGGGAGTTCACAGATACGCAGTATTTT. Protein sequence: CASSPRQKPGEFTDTQYF.

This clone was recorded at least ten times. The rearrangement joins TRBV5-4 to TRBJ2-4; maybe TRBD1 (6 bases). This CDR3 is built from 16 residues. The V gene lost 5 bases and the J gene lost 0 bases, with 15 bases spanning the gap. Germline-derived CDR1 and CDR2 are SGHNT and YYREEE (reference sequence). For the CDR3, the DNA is TGTGCCAGCAGTCTGTCCCTCAGGGGAGCCAAAAACATTCAGTACTTC. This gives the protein CASSLSLRGAKNIQYF.

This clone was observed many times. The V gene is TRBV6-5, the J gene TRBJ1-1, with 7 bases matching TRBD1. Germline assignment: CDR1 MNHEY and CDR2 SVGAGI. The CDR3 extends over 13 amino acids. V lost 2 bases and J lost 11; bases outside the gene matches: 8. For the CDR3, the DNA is TGTGCCAGCAGTTACGGGGCAGGGGGAAAGGCTTTCTTT. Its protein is CASSYGAGGKAFF.

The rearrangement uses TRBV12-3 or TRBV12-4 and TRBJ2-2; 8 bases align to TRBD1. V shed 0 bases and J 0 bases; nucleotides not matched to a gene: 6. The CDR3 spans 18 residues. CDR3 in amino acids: CASSLAGQVIPNTGELFF. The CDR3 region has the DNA TGTGCCAGCAGTTTAGCGGGACAGGTGATTCCGAACACCGGGGAGCTGTTTTTT.

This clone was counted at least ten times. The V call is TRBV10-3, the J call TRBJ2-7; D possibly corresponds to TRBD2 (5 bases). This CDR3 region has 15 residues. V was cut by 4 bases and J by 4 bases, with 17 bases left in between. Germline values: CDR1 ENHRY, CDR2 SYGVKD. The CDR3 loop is CAISVSDGPAYEQYF. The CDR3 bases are TGTGCCATCAGTGTTAGCGACGGCCCAGCGTACGAGCAGTACTTC.

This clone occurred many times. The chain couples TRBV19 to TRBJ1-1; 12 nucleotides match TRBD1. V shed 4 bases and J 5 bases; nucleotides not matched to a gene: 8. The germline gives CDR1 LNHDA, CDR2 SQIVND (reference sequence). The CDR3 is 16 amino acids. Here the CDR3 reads CASSTPGQGARTEAFF. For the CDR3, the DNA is TGTGCCAGTAGTACACCGGGACAGGGGGCGAGGACTGAAGCTTTCTTT.

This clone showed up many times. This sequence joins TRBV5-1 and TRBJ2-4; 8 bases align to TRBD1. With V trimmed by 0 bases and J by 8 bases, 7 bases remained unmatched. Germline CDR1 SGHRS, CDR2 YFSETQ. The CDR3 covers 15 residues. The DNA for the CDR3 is TGCGCCAGCAGCTTGGGGCAGGGGGCCGGAGACATTCAGTACTTC. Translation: CASSLGQGAGDIQYF.

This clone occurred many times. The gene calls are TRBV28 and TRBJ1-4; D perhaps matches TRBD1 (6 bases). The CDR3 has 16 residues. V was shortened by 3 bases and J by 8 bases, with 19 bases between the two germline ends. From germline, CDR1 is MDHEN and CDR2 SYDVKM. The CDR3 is CASSLGGLVGMEKLFF. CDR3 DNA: TGTGCCAGCAGTTTGGGGGGGCTGGTAGGGATGGAAAAACTGTTTTTT.

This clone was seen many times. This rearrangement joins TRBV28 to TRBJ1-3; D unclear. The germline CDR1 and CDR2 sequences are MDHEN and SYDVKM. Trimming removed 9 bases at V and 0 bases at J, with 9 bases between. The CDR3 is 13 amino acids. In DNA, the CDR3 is TGTGCCAGTAAAGGCGGCTCTGGAAACACCATATATTTT. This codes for CASKGGSGNTIYF.